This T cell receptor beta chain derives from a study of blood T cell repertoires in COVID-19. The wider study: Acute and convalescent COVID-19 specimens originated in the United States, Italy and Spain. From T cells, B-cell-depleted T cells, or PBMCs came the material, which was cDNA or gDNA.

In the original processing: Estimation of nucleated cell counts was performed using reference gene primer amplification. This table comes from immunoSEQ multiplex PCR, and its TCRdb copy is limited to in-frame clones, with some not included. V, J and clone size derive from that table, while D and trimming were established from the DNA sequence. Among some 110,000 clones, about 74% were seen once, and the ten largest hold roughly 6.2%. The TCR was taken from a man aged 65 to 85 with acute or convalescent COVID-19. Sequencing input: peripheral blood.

CDR3 residues: CASSQGTIFSPLHF. DNA for the CDR3: TGTGCCAGCAGCCAAGGGACAATCTTCTCACCCCTCCACTTT. This chain joins TRBV3-1 (or the pseudogene TRBV3-2) and TRBJ1-6, with D perhaps TRBD1 (5 bases). The V gene's germline CDR1 is LGHDT and CDR2 YNNKEL (reference sequence). The CDR3 runs to 14 residues. The germline V and J ends were trimmed by 1 base and 10 bases, with 11 bases remaining between them.